The present T cell receptor beta chain was sequenced within a study of spatial heterogeneity in lung cancer. Study-level findings and limits: Expanded intratumoral alpha and beta TCR counts tracked tumor mutation counts.

This CDR3 has 15 residues. The germline CDR1 and CDR2 sequences are SGHDT and YYEEEE. Trimming stripped 0 bases from V and 4 bases from J, with 13 bases between. Comments on this clonotype: Its target is not known. Little can be read into the size of this beta chain, an off-target read in a library designed for alpha chains.

Each TCR cDNA molecule bore a unique molecular identifier. TCRdb called the 5' RACE reads again in MiXCR, with one record for every CDR3 protein. Of 7,500 to 10,000 distinct CDR3 sequences listed, approximately 53% are singletons. Described time point: sample taken at primary tumor resection. Without sorting, whole RNA was sequenced from tumor, nontumor lung or frozen PBMC. This sequence joins TRBV5-6 and TRBJ1-2, with a tentative D call TRBD1 (5 bases). The receptor was isolated from a female donor with early-stage non-small cell lung cancer. This material consisted of lung tumor tissue, taken at surgery. CDR3 protein: CASSLGRGSFYGYTF. DNA for the CDR3: TGTGCCAGCAGCTTGGGCCGGGGCTCCTTCTATGGCTACACCTTC.